One sample yielded the 24 T cell receptor beta chains listed below, sequenced in a study of T cells after yellow fever vaccination. TCRdb used MiXCR to reprocess the 5' RACE reads, holding one entry per CDR3 protein. The sample has about 630,000 distinct CDR3 sequences; 9% to 15% are singletons. The source was PBMCs, collected on the day of the yellow fever booster vaccination. The receptor set was obtained from a man between 25 and 39 years old who received the YFV17D yellow fever vaccine.

This clonotype was seen more than once but under ten times. The chain joins TRBV14 to TRBJ2-1; 10 bases are shared with TRBD2. Trimming removed 2 bases from V and 4 bases from J; junction bases left unmatched: 5. Germline assignment: CDR1 SGHDN and CDR2 FVKESK. This CDR3 spans 16 amino acids. This CDR3 reads CASSQLAGVLYNEQFF. The CDR3 DNA is TGTGCCAGCAGCCAACTAGCGGGAGTACTATACAATGAGCAGTTCTTC.

Only a few counts were recorded for this clonotype. CDR3 residues: CASTAGIYEQYF. The DNA for the CDR3 is TGTGCCAGCACCGCGGGGATCTACGAGCAGTACTTC. The J gene is TRBJ2-7, the V gene TRBV6-6; D might be TRBD2 (6 bases). CDR1 and CDR2 (germline): MNHNY, SVGAGI (reference sequence). V was cut by 7 bases and J by 3 bases, with 10 bases left in between. The CDR3 spans 12 residues.

This clonotype came up many times. V gene TRBV29-1 combines with J gene TRBJ2-3; the D gene is possibly TRBD1 (6 bases). CDR3 length equals 12 residues. CDR1 SQVTM and CDR2 ANQGSEA come from the germline V gene. Trimming left V 4 bases short and J 4 bases short, with 9 bases between. CDR3 region: CSVGRGSDTQYF. CDR3 DNA sequence: TGCAGCGTTGGCAGGGGCTCAGATACGCAGTATTTT.

This rearrangement joins TRBV5-1 to TRBJ1-6; 10 bases are shared with TRBD1. There are 16 residues in the CDR3. Trimming removed 5 bases from V and 9 bases from J; junction bases left unmatched: 11. Germline V CDR1 and CDR2: SGHRS, YFSETQ. This CDR3 reads CASRNRPGQGLSPLHF. As DNA, the CDR3 is TGCGCCAGCAGAAACCGACCGGGACAGGGGCTTTCACCCCTCCACTTT. The complete variable domain, with remaining parts taken from reference TRBV5-1 and TRBJ1-6, reads KAGVTQTPRYLIKTRGQQVTLSCSPISGHRSVSWYQQTPGQGLQFLFEYFSETQRNKGNFPGRFSGRQFSNSRSEMNVSTLELGDSALYLCASRNRPGQGLSPLHFGNGTRLTVT.

The rearrangement uses TRBV6-2 or TRBV6-3 and TRBJ1-1, with D possibly being TRBD1 (6 bases). CDR3 length: 14 amino acids. Per the germline V gene, CDR1 is MNHEY and CDR2 is SVGEGT. V lost 5 bases and J lost 4, with 14 bases in between. The CDR3 DNA sequence: TGTGCCAGCAGTGGACCGGGACACGCCACTGAAGCTTTCTTT. As protein: CASSGPGHATEAFF.

This rearrangement joins TRBV7-8 to TRBJ2-1, with no clear D. With 5 bases removed from V and 9 bases from J, the gap between germline ends came to 20 bases. The CDR3 is 15 amino acids. CDR1 is SGHVS, CDR2 FQNEAQ, per germline. CDR3 DNA sequence: TGTGCCAGCAGCCCCCCCCGGACCCTAGTGGGTGAGCAGTTCTTC. Protein product: CASSPPRTLVGEQFF.

In this sample, this clonotype turned up a few times. The chain combines TRBV7-2 with TRBJ2-7; D unclear. Trimming took 3 bases from V and 1 from J, leaving 10 bases between them. The CDR3 is 14 amino acids. The germline V gene encodes CDR1 SGHTA and CDR2 FQGNSA. CDR3 sequence (DNA): TGTGCCAGCAGCTTGACCCAGGCGTCCTACGAGCAGTACTTC. Translation gives CASSLTQASYEQYF.

This clonotype was seen a handful of times. This rearrangement joins TRBV29-1 to TRBJ1-2; D remains unclear. This CDR3 has 11 residues. Germline V gives CDR1 SQVTM, CDR2 ANQGSEA. Trimming removed 4 bases from V and 5 bases from J, with 8 bases in between. Written as DNA, the CDR3 is TGCAGCGTTGGGGCTGATTATGGCTACACCTTC. Encoded protein: CSVGADYGYTF.

This clonotype was picked up one time. The J gene is TRBJ1-5, the V gene TRBV7-8, with D maybe TRBD1 (5 bases). Germline-derived CDR1 and CDR2 are SGHVS and FQNEAQ. The CDR3 spans 16 residues. V shed 1 base and J shed 3 bases, with 13 bases lying between them. The CDR3 region has the DNA TGTGCCAGCAGCTTAGGGGGCAGGGCACTCAATCAGCCCCAGCATTTT. Translation gives CASSLGGRALNQPQHF.

This clonotype occurred a few times. The chain combines TRBV18 with TRBJ2-1; no definite D call. In germline, CDR1 is KGHSH, CDR2 LQKENI. The CDR3 consists of 15 residues. The ends were cut back, 3 bases at V and 7 bases at J, with 16 bases in the middle. The CDR3 coding sequence is TGTGCCAGCTCACCTCTTTCGGGTACATTTAATGAGCAGTTCTTC. As protein: CASSPLSGTFNEQFF. Based on the CDR3 plus reference TRBV18 and TRBJ2-1, the full variable domain is NAGVMQNPRHLVRRRGQEARLRCSPMKGHSHVYWYRQLPEEGLKFMVYLQKENIIDESGMPKERFSAEFPKEGPSILRIQQVVRGDSAAYFCASSPLSGTFNEQFFGPGTRLTVL.

This clonotype was seen only once. The J gene is TRBJ1-3, the V gene TRBV14; 9 bases map to TRBD1. Germline V CDR1 and CDR2: SGHDN, FVKESK. CDR3 length: 17 residues. J was trimmed by 2 bases and V by 3 bases; bases with no gene match: 8. In DNA form, the CDR3 reads TGTGCCAGCAGCCACGGGACAGGGAATGTGGCTGGAAACACCATATATTTT. This codes for CASSHGTGNVAGNTIYF. Based on the CDR3 plus reference TRBV14 and TRBJ1-3, the full variable domain is EAGVTQFPSHSVIEKGQTVTLRCDPISGHDNLYWYRRVMGKEIKFLLHFVKESKQDESGMPNNRFLAERTGGTYSTLKVQPAELEDSGVYFCASSHGTGNVAGNTIYFGEGSWLTVV.

This clonotype came up a few times. V and J are TRBV7-2 and TRBJ1-1; D gene ambiguous. The CDR3 runs 14 residues. Trimming removed 1 base at V and 11 bases at J, with 17 bases between. Germline V CDR1 and CDR2: SGHTA, FQGNSA. CDR3 nucleotides: TGTGCCAGCAGCTTAGAAATGGCGGCCGGCAAGGCTTTCTTT. Translation: CASSLEMAAGKAFF.

This clonotype has only a few counts. The CDR3 protein is CSVSPEARNNEQFF. CDR3 nucleotides: TGCAGCGTATCGCCAGAAGCGAGGAACAATGAGCAGTTCTTC. This chain links TRBV29-1 with TRBJ2-1; D gene ambiguous. This CDR3 region has 14 residues. Germline V gene data show CDR1 as SQVTM and CDR2 as ANQGSEA. The V gene lost 6 bases and the J gene lost 5 bases, with 17 bases spanning the gap.

CDR3 loop: CASSYVKNIQYF. For the CDR3, the DNA is TGTGCCAGCTCCTACGTAAAAAACATTCAGTACTTC. The rearrangement joins TRBV19 to TRBJ2-4; D is unclear. Trimming took 9 bases from V and 4 from J, leaving 10 bases between them. The CDR3 has 12 residues. CDR1 is LNHDA, CDR2 SQIVND, per germline (reference sequence).

The chain couples TRBV10-3 to TRBJ2-1; perhaps TRBD2 as D (5 bases). The CDR3 loop spans 16 amino acids. V was clipped by 0 bases and J by 2 bases, with 11 bases between them. Per germline, CDR1 ENHRY and CDR2 SYGVKD. This CDR3 reads CAISESTGTTYNEQFF. CDR3 DNA: TGTGCCATCAGTGAGTCTACGGGAACCACCTACAATGAGCAGTTCTTC.

Ten or more counts support this clonotype. V usage is TRBV28 and J usage is TRBJ2-4; TRBD1 matches 8 bases. V lost 5 bases, J lost 6 bases, and 6 bases stayed unmatched. CDR3 length equals 14 residues. Germline V CDR1 and CDR2: MDHEN, SYDVKM. The CDR3: CASSPADRVNIQYF. The CDR3 DNA follows: TGTGCCAGCAGTCCGGCGGACAGGGTAAACATTCAGTACTTC.

The chain uses TRBV20-1 and TRBJ2-3; D unresolved. CDR1 and CDR2 (germline): DFQATT, SNEGSKA (reference sequence). The CDR3 runs to 14 residues. Trimming left V 2 bases short and J 2 bases short, with 11 bases between. The CDR3 region has the DNA TGCAGTGCTAGACTCGGGTCTTCCACAGATACGCAGTATTTT. It encodes CSARLGSSTDTQYF.

The chain is built from TRBV29-1 and TRBJ2-2, with a possible D match to TRBD2 (5 bases). The CDR3 consists of 12 residues. Germline assignment: CDR1 SQVTM and CDR2 ANQGSEA. The V end was cut by 7 bases, the J end by 6 bases, with 12 bases between. CDR3 sequence: CSARGEAGELFF. As DNA, the CDR3 is TGCAGCGCCCGGGGAGAGGCCGGGGAGCTGTTTTTT.

The gene calls are TRBV12-3 or TRBV12-4 and TRBJ2-7, with a tentative D call TRBD2 (5 bases). V lost 6 bases and J lost 5, with 17 bases in between. This CDR3 region has 14 residues. The CDR3 loop is CASSPQRVSDEQYF. The CDR3 nucleotides are TGTGCCAGCAGCCCCCAAAGGGTTAGCGACGAGCAGTACTTC.

This chain links TRBV19 with TRBJ2-7; no definite D call. Germline V lookup: CDR1 LNHDA, CDR2 SQIVND (reference sequence). The CDR3 spans 14 residues. V dropped 5 bases and J dropped 0 bases, with 11 bases sitting between them. The CDR3 nucleotides read TGTGCCAGTAGTTCAGAGGCCGGCTCCTACGAGCAGTACTTC. Translating it yields CASSSEAGSYEQYF.

This clonotype was seen a handful of times. J is TRBJ2-2 and V is TRBV9; D might be TRBD1 (6 bases). The CDR3 is 18 residues long. In germline, CDR1 is SGDLS, CDR2 YYNGEE. The V end lost 2 bases, the J end lost 4 bases, and 21 bases lay between the germline ends. The CDR3 loop reads CASSVTPGQTRGTGELFF. The DNA for the CDR3 is TGTGCCAGCAGCGTTACTCCGGGACAAACAAGGGGCACCGGGGAGCTGTTTTTT. Using reference TRBV9 and TRBJ2-2 for the parts outside the CDR3, the full variable domain is DSGVTQTPKHLITATGQRVTLRCSPRSGDLSVYWYQQSLDQGLQFLIQYYNGEERAKGNILERFSAQQFPDLHSELNLSSLELGDSALYFCASSVTPGQTRGTGELFFGEGSRLTVL.

This clonotype turned up a few times. The chain employs TRBV6-2 or TRBV6-3 and TRBJ2-7; 9 positions match TRBD2. J was trimmed by 7 bases and V by 4 bases; bases with no gene match: 11. The CDR3 runs to 15 residues. Germline lookup yields CDR1 MNHEY and CDR2 SVGEGT. As DNA, the CDR3 is TGTGCCAGCAGTTGGTATGCGACTAGCGGTGATGAGCAGTACTTC. Translation: CASSWYATSGDEQYF.

In this sample, this clonotype turned up a few times. The rearrangement uses TRBV29-1 and TRBJ1-1, with D possibly TRBD1 on 5 matching bases. CDR1 and CDR2 (germline): SQVTM, ANQGSEA. CDR3 size: 12 residues. Deletions cut 7 bases from V and 1 base from J, with 10 bases between. The CDR3 sequence: CSGGRPNTEAFF. Written as DNA, the CDR3 is TGCAGCGGGGGACGGCCGAACACTGAAGCTTTCTTT.

The chain uses TRBV6-2 or TRBV6-3 and TRBJ2-7; D is unclear. V was cut by 2 bases and J by 4 bases, with 6 bases left in between. Germline values: CDR1 MNHEY, CDR2 SVGEGT. This CDR3 is 12 amino acids long. CDR3 region: CASSYEWYEQYF. The CDR3 bases are TGTGCCAGCAGTTACGAGTGGTACGAGCAGTACTTC.